These 7 T cell receptor beta chains came from one sample sequenced in a study of vaccination effects on CD4 cells after COVID-19. Before sequencing, viral peptide pools were used by the ViraFEST assay to expand antigen-specific CD4+ T cells. Cells that had been cultured for nine to eleven days were the source of isolated CD4+ T cells. Two doses of BNT162b2 or mRNA-1273 vaccine were administered to participants. These receptors' antigens are unknown. TCRdb's table, derived via immunoSEQ multiplex PCR, lists solely in-frame clones and lacks some. The table includes roughly 71,000 clones, 80% to 85% detected once. The sample consisted of CD4+ T cells from PBMCs cultured with HCoV-229E spike peptides, taken after COVID-19 vaccination. Source of these receptors: a human donor who received a COVID-19 vaccine.

The chain employs TRBV6-2 or TRBV6-3 and TRBJ2-7, with unresolved D. Germline V lookup: CDR1 MNHEY, CDR2 SVGEGT. The CDR3 spans 14 residues. V shed 0 bases and J shed 3 bases, with 9 bases lying between them. The CDR3 is CASSYSSSYYEQYV. CDR3 sequence (DNA): TGTGCCAGCAGTTACTCGAGCAGTTACTACGAGCAGTACGTC.

The sample holds a few counts of this clone. The CDR3 loop reads CASSYASTGNTEAFF. The CDR3 region has the DNA TGTGCCAGCAGTTACGCAAGTACGGGGAACACTGAAGCTTTCTTT. V usage is TRBV6-5 and J usage is TRBJ1-1, with no clear D. CDR1 and CDR2 from the germline V gene are MNHEY and SVGAGI. The V gene lost 2 bases and the J gene lost 1 base, with 11 bases spanning the gap. The CDR3 has 15 residues.

The V and J genes are TRBV5-1 and TRBJ1-4; 7 bases match TRBD1. Looked up from germline, CDR1 is SGHRS and CDR2 is YFSETQ. CDR3 length: 14 amino acids. J gave up 4 bases and V 5 bases, and 5 bases lay outside the gene matches. DNA for the CDR3: TGCGCCAGCAGGTTACAGGGGAGTAATGAAAAACTGTTTTTT. Translation: CASRLQGSNEKLFF.

The chain recombines TRBV29-1 with TRBJ2-5, with D uncertain. This CDR3 has 10 amino acids. Germline loops: CDR1 SQVTM, CDR2 ANQGSEA. V was clipped by 2 bases and J by 7 bases, with 5 bases between them. CDR3 region: CSVEPVTQYF. The CDR3 DNA reads as TGCAGCGTTGAACCTGTGACCCAGTACTTC.

This chain joins TRBV6-2 or TRBV6-3 and TRBJ1-2, with D possibly matching TRBD1 (5 bases). V was cut by 2 bases and J by 0 bases, with 13 bases left in between. Germline lookup yields CDR1 MNHEY and CDR2 SVGEGT. The CDR3 sequence is 16 residues long. CDR3 DNA: TGTGCCAGCAGTTACGGGACCTTTCCAGCTAACTATGGCTACACCTTC. Its protein is CASSYGTFPANYGYTF.

This clone has just one count. The genes are TRBV19 and TRBJ1-2, with 7 bases aligning to TRBD1. Germline assignment: CDR1 LNHDA and CDR2 SQIVND (reference sequence). V was pared by 5 bases and J by 4 bases, with 7 bases of the junction left unmatched. The CDR3 extends over 14 amino acids. Here the CDR3 DNA reads TGTGCCAGTAGTTCACCGGGACAGATCTATGGCTACACCTTC. Its protein is CASSSPGQIYGYTF. The full variable domain, completed using reference TRBV19 and TRBJ1-2, is DGGITQSPKYLFRKEGQNVTLSCEQNLNHDAMYWYRQDPGQGLRLIYYSQIVNDFQKGDIAEGYSVSREKKESFPLTVTSAQKNPTAFYLCASSSPGQIYGYTFGSGTRLTVV.

This chain connects TRBV25-1 to TRBJ1-6; 7 bases align to TRBD1. CDR1 is MGHDK, CDR2 SYGVNS, per germline. After removal of 6 bases from V and 6 bases from J, the junction contained 8 bases not matched to a gene. The CDR3 covers 15 residues. The CDR3 is CASSRGGGGNSPLHF. In DNA, the CDR3 is TGTGCCAGCAGCCGGGGAGGGGGCGGTAATTCACCCCTCCACTTT.